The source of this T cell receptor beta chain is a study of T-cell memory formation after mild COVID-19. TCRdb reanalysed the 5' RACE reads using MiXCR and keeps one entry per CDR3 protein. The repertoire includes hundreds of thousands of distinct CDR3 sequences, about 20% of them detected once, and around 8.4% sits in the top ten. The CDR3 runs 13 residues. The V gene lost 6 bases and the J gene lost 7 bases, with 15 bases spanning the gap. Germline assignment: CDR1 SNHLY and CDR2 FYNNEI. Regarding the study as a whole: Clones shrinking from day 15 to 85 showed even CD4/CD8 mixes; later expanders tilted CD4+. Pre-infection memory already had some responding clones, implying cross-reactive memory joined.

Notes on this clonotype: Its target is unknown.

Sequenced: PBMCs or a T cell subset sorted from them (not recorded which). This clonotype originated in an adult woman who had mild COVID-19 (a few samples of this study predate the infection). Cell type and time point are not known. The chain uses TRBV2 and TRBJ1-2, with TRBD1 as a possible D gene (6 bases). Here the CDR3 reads CASRLTGSSGYTF. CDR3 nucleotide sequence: TGTGCCAGCAGACTGACAGGTTCAAGTGGCTACACCTTC.